These T cell receptor beta chains were read from a single sample in a study of CD8 T cells in Susac syndrome. TCRdb re-analysed the immunoSEQ multiplex PCR reads in MiXCR, keeping a single row per CDR3 protein. The repertoire holds about 250,000 distinct CDR3 sequences, with 93% as singletons. Sample: CD4+ T cells from PBMCs. The source of these receptors is a human donor with multiple sclerosis. Both conserved end residues are part of each CDR3. Each record gives: J gene, V gene, CDR3 protein.

>TRBJ2-2|TRBV2
CASSLAKGNTGELFF
>TRBJ2-2|TRBV18
CASSDSGQAANTGELFF
>TRBJ1-5|TRBV4-2
CASSHVPGRRSRNQPQHF
>TRBJ2-2|TRBV14
CASSGHSQPPWRTGELFF
>TRBJ2-3|TRBV11-3
CASTKQAGTDTQYF
>TRBJ2-5|TRBV7-7
CASSLEGGSQETQYF
>TRBJ1-4|TRBV6-5
CASSYSLANEKLFF
>TRBJ2-7|TRBV6-1
CATLDRAVTYEQYF
>TRBJ1-1|TRBV20-1
CSARDLGQGAIAEAFF
>TRBJ2-4|TRBV12-3/TRBV12-4
CASSSPQTKNIQYF
>TRBJ1-2|TRBV3-1
CASSQDFVGQYGYTF
>TRBJ2-7|TRBV24-1
CASSWGHEQYF
>TRBJ1-5|TRBV3-1
CASSQNSGGLGQPQHF
>TRBJ1-1|TRBV5-1
CASRNTGAGDTEAFF
>TRBJ1-1|TRBV18
CASSANTEAFF
>TRBJ2-2|TRBV24-1
CATDGGRGTGELFF